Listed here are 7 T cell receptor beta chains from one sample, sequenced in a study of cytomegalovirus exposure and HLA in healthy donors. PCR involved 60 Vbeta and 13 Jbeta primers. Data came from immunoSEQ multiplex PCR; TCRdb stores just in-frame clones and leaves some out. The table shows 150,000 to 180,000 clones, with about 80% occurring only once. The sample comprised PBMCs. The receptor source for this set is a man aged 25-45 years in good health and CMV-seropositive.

As DNA, the CDR3 is TGTGCCAGCAGAGGACAGGGAAGCTACGAGCAGTACTTC. Its protein product is CASRGQGSYEQYF. This chain links TRBV28 with TRBJ2-7; 8 positions match TRBD1. V was clipped by 6 bases and J by 3 bases; unmatched bases: 4. Germline CDR1 reads MDHEN; CDR2 reads SYDVKM. The CDR3 consists of 13 residues.

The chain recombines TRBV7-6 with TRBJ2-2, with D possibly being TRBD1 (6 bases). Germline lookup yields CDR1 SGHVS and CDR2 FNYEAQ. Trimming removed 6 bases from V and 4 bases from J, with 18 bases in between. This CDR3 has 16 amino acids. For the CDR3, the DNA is TGTGCCAGCAGAAAAGTCCTGGGGGCGGGCACCGGGGAGCTGTTTTTT. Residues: CASRKVLGAGTGELFF. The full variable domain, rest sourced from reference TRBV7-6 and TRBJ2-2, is GAGVSQSPRYKVTKRGQDVALRCDPISGHVSLYWYRQALGQGPEFLTYFNYEAQQDKSGLPNDRFSAERPEGSISTLTIQRTEQRDSAMYRCASRKVLGAGTGELFFGEGSRLTVL.

In DNA form, the CDR3 reads TGTGCCAGCACTTCGGGGTTCTATAGCAATCAGCCCCAGCATTTT. It codes for CASTSGFYSNQPQHF. The V and J genes are TRBV28 and TRBJ1-5, with no clear D. The length of the CDR3 is 15 residues. Trimming removed 7 bases from V and 0 bases from J, with 13 bases in between. The germline CDR1 and CDR2 sequences are MDHEN and SYDVKM.

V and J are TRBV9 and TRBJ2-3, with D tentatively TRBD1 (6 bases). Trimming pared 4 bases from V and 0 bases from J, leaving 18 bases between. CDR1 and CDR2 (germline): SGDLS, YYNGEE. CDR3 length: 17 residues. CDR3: CASSHQQGDFSTDTQYF. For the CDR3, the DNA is TGTGCCAGCAGCCACCAACAGGGAGACTTTAGCACAGATACGCAGTATTTT. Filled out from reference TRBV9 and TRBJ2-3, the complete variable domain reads DSGVTQTPKHLITATGQRVTLRCSPRSGDLSVYWYQQSLDQGLQFLIQYYNGEERAKGNILERFSAQQFPDLHSELNLSSLELGDSALYFCASSHQQGDFSTDTQYFGPGTRLTVL.

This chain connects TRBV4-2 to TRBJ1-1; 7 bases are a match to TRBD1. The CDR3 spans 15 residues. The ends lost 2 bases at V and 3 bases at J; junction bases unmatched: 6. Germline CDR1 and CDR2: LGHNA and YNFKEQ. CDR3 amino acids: CASSQSGQLDTEAFF. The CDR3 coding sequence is TGTGCCAGCAGCCAATCGGGACAGTTAGACACTGAAGCTTTCTTT.

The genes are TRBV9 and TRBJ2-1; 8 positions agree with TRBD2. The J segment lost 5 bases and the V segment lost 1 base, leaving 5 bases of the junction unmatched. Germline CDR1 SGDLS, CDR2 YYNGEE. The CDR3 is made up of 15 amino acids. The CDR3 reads CASSVSSGSNNEQFF. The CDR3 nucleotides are TGTGCCAGCAGCGTATCAAGCGGGAGTAACAATGAGCAGTTCTTC. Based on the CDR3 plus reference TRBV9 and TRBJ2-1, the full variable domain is DSGVTQTPKHLITATGQRVTLRCSPRSGDLSVYWYQQSLDQGLQFLIQYYNGEERAKGNILERFSAQQFPDLHSELNLSSLELGDSALYFCASSVSSGSNNEQFFGPGTRLTVL.

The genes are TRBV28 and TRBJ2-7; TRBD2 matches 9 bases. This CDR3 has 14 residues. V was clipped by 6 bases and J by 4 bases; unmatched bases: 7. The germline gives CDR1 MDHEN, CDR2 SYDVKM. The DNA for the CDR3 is TGTGCCAGCAGAATTAGCGGGAGAGAATACGAGCAGTACTTC. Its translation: CASRISGREYEQYF.